This is a list of T cell receptor beta chains from one sample in a study of response to subunit inactivated influenza vaccine. TCRdb reanalysed the RT-PCR reads using MiXCR and keeps one entry per CDR3 protein. The repertoire holds about 500,000 distinct CDR3 sequences, with approximately 7.8% as singletons. The source was PBMCs from blood, collected roughly 24 months after vaccination. The receptors were gathered from a man between 50 and 69 years old who received an inactivated influenza vaccine. The CDR3 runs from the conserved cysteine through the conserved F or W. The order of the fields is CDR3 protein, CDR3 DNA, J gene, D gene, clone size, V gene. A D gene is named only where the DNA matches it firmly. Where a row states a size, it is once, few, many or the class of an expanded clone; other rows omit it.

CDR3 protein: CASSSPGLAGVAEQFF
CDR3 DNA: TGCGCCAGCAGCTCGCCGGGACTAGCGGGAGTAGCTGAGCAGTTCTTC
J gene: TRBJ2-1
D gene: TRBD2
clone size: NA
V gene: TRBV5-1

CDR3 protein: CATSRGGLAGAYEQYF
CDR3 DNA: TGTGCCACCAGCAGAGGGGGGCTAGCGGGGGCCTACGAGCAGTACTTC
J gene: TRBJ2-7
D gene: TRBD2
clone size: few
V gene: TRBV15

CDR3 protein: CSARGGLDISTDTQYF
CDR3 DNA: TGCAGTGCTAGAGGGGGACTAGACATAAGCACAGATACGCAGTATTTT
J gene: TRBJ2-3
D gene: TRBD2
clone size: few
V gene: TRBV20-1

CDR3 protein: CASSQDMGQGYGYTF
CDR3 DNA: TGTGCCAGCAGCCAAGATATGGGACAGGGTTATGGCTACACCTTC
J gene: TRBJ1-2
D gene: TRBD1
clone size: many
V gene: TRBV4-2

CDR3 protein: CSVERLTRETQYF
CDR3 DNA: TGCAGCGTTGAACGGCTGACTCGGGAGACCCAGTACTTC
J gene: TRBJ2-5
D gene: NA
clone size: NA
V gene: TRBV29-1

CDR3 protein: CASSLGTEAYGYTF
CDR3 DNA: TGTGCCAGCAGCCTCGGGACAGAAGCCTATGGCTACACCTTC
J gene: TRBJ1-2
D gene: TRBD1
clone size: few
V gene: TRBV7-6

CDR3 protein: CASSRTEIYTGGSYNEQFF
CDR3 DNA: TGTGCCAGCAGCCGGACAGAGATTTATACAGGGGGCTCCTACAATGAGCAGTTCTTC
J gene: TRBJ2-1
D gene: TRBD1
clone size: NA
V gene: TRBV14

CDR3 protein: CASSLREGDTQYF
CDR3 DNA: TGTGCCAGCAGCTTACGGGAGGGCGATACGCAGTATTTT
J gene: TRBJ2-3
D gene: TRBD2
clone size: NA
V gene: TRBV7-3

CDR3 protein: CSAADPGGRPYNEQFF
CDR3 DNA: TGCAGTGCTGCGGACCCCGGCGGGAGACCCTACAATGAGCAGTTCTTC
J gene: TRBJ2-1
D gene: TRBD2
clone size: few
V gene: TRBV20-1

CDR3 protein: CASSLAAGGGSYNEQFF
CDR3 DNA: TGTGCCAGCAGCTTGGCCGCGGGAGGAGGCTCCTACAATGAGCAGTTCTTC
J gene: TRBJ2-1
D gene: TRBD2
clone size: NA
V gene: TRBV5-4

CDR3 protein: CASSSPRGLSYNEQFF
CDR3 DNA: TGTGCCAGCAGTTCCCCCCGTGGGCTTTCCTACAATGAGCAGTTCTTC
J gene: TRBJ2-1
D gene: NA
clone size: many
V gene: TRBV12-3/TRBV12-4

CDR3 protein: CASPQGLAGGTYEQYF
CDR3 DNA: TGTGCCAGCCCCCAGGGCCTAGCGGGAGGTACCTACGAGCAGTACTTC
J gene: TRBJ2-7
D gene: TRBD2
clone size: NA
V gene: TRBV6-2/TRBV6-3

CDR3 protein: CASSTPGLAGGSFYNEQFF
CDR3 DNA: TGTGCCAGCAGCACCCCGGGACTAGCGGGAGGATCCTTCTACAATGAGCAGTTCTTC
J gene: TRBJ2-1
D gene: NA
clone size: NA
V gene: TRBV21-1

CDR3 protein: CASSQVGLNQPQHF
CDR3 DNA: TGCGCCAGCAGCCAAGTTGGCCTCAATCAGCCCCAGCATTTT
J gene: TRBJ1-5
D gene: NA
clone size: many
V gene: TRBV4-1

CDR3 protein: CASSQKVNRGRRFF
CDR3 DNA: TGTGCCAGCAGCCAGAAAGTCAACAGGGGCCGCAGGTTCTTC
J gene: TRBJ2-1
D gene: TRBD1
clone size: many
V gene: TRBV12-3/TRBV12-4

CDR3 protein: CASSEGQYNEQFF
CDR3 DNA: TGCGCCAGCAGCGAGGGACAGTACAATGAGCAGTTCTTC
J gene: TRBJ2-1
D gene: TRBD1
clone size: many
V gene: TRBV5-1

CDR3 protein: CASSYGTGGPYEQYF
CDR3 DNA: TGTGCCAGCAGTTACGGGACAGGGGGGCCCTACGAGCAGTACTTC
J gene: TRBJ2-7
D gene: TRBD1
clone size: NA
V gene: TRBV6-5

CDR3 protein: CSLVTGTERINYGYTF
CDR3 DNA: TGCAGTCTCGTTACCGGGACAGAACGCATTAACTATGGCTACACCTTC
J gene: TRBJ1-2
D gene: TRBD1
clone size: few
V gene: TRBV20-1

CDR3 protein: CASRVGQGDYEQYF
CDR3 DNA: TGCGCCAGCAGGGTGGGACAGGGAGACTACGAGCAGTACTTC
J gene: TRBJ2-7
D gene: TRBD1
clone size: NA
V gene: TRBV4-1

CDR3 protein: CASSPSWEKETQYF
CDR3 DNA: TGTGCCAGCTCACCGTCCTGGGAAAAAGAGACCCAGTACTTC
J gene: TRBJ2-5
D gene: NA
clone size: few
V gene: TRBV18

CDR3 protein: CSALTTSYNEQFF
CDR3 DNA: TGCAGTGCTCTAACAACCTCCTACAATGAGCAGTTCTTC
J gene: TRBJ2-1
D gene: NA
clone size: few
V gene: TRBV20-1

CDR3 protein: CASSSQRGGQQPQHF
CDR3 DNA: TGTGCCAGCAGCTCTCAGAGGGGGGGGCAACAGCCCCAGCATTTT
J gene: TRBJ1-5
D gene: NA
clone size: few
V gene: TRBV7-2

CDR3 protein: CSASTGGGSGELFF
CDR3 DNA: TGCAGTGCTAGCACAGGGGGTGGTTCCGGGGAGCTGTTTTTT
J gene: TRBJ2-2
D gene: TRBD1
clone size: few
V gene: TRBV20-1

CDR3 protein: CASSLARQGFAGSGYTF
CDR3 DNA: TGTGCCAGCAGCTTGGCACGACAGGGTTTCGCCGGCAGTGGCTACACCTTC
J gene: TRBJ1-2
D gene: TRBD1
clone size: NA
V gene: TRBV5-6

CDR3 protein: CASSGGPNTEAFF
CDR3 DNA: TGTGCCAGCAGCGGAGGGCCGAACACTGAAGCTTTCTTT
J gene: TRBJ1-1
D gene: NA
clone size: few
V gene: TRBV5-6

CDR3 protein: CVSRAITRDRTYEQYF
CDR3 DNA: TGCGTCAGCAGGGCCATAACCAGGGACAGGACCTACGAGCAGTACTTC
J gene: TRBJ2-7
D gene: TRBD1
clone size: NA
V gene: TRBV5-1

CDR3 protein: CASSFRDRPSYEQYF
CDR3 DNA: TGTGCCAGCAGTTTCCGGGACAGACCCTCCTACGAGCAGTACTTC
J gene: TRBJ2-7
D gene: TRBD1
clone size: few
V gene: TRBV12-3/TRBV12-4

CDR3 protein: CASSLTDGDYEQYF
CDR3 DNA: TGTGCCAGCAGCTTAACGGACGGGGACTACGAGCAGTACTTC
J gene: TRBJ2-7
D gene: NA
clone size: few
V gene: TRBV11-1

CDR3 protein: CSARDPRGGSSQETQYF
CDR3 DNA: TGCAGTGCTAGAGATCCGCGGGGTGGCTCGTCCCAAGAGACCCAGTACTTC
J gene: TRBJ2-5
D gene: NA
clone size: many
V gene: TRBV20-1

CDR3 protein: CASSPTGTTNEAFF
CDR3 DNA: TGTGCCAGCAGTCCTACCGGGACAACAAATGAAGCTTTCTTT
J gene: TRBJ1-1
D gene: NA
clone size: many
V gene: TRBV12-3/TRBV12-4

CDR3 protein: CATSIPGTGQTQYF
CDR3 DNA: TGTGCCACCAGCATACCGGGGACCGGTCAGACCCAGTACTTC
J gene: TRBJ2-5
D gene: NA
clone size: NA
V gene: TRBV15

CDR3 protein: CASSSSGESGNTIYF
CDR3 DNA: TGTGCCAGCAGTTCCTCAGGGGAGTCTGGAAACACCATATATTTT
J gene: TRBJ1-3
D gene: NA
clone size: NA
V gene: TRBV6-5

CDR3 protein: CSATPGLVGTQYF
CDR3 DNA: TGCAGTGCTACCCCGGGACTAGTGGGGACCCAGTACTTC
J gene: TRBJ2-5
D gene: TRBD2
clone size: few
V gene: TRBV20-1

CDR3 protein: CAIRNNPGTSGVSSYNEQFF
CDR3 DNA: TGTGCCATCAGGAACAATCCCGGGACTAGCGGGGTTAGCTCCTACAATGAGCAGTTCTTC
J gene: TRBJ2-1
D gene: TRBD2
clone size: NA
V gene: TRBV10-3

CDR3 protein: CSARDYTGGVQPQHF
CDR3 DNA: TGCAGTGCTAGAGATTACACAGGAGGGGTCCAGCCCCAGCATTTT
J gene: TRBJ1-5
D gene: NA
clone size: many
V gene: TRBV20-1

CDR3 protein: CASSGGGGNEQYF
CDR3 DNA: TGCGCCAGCAGCGGGGGGGGAGGGAACGAGCAGTACTTC
J gene: TRBJ2-7
D gene: TRBD2
clone size: many
V gene: TRBV4-3

CDR3 protein: CATGPPGNTEAFF
CDR3 DNA: TGTGCCACGGGACCCCCGGGGAACACTGAAGCTTTCTTT
J gene: TRBJ1-1
D gene: NA
clone size: many
V gene: TRBV10-3

CDR3 protein: CSVDTGLPGANVLTF
CDR3 DNA: TGCAGCGTTGACACAGGCCTCCCTGGGGCCAACGTCCTGACTTTC
J gene: TRBJ2-6
D gene: NA
clone size: few
V gene: TRBV29-1

CDR3 protein: CASSNLNEQFF
CDR3 DNA: TGTGCCAGCAGTAACTTAAATGAGCAGTTCTTC
J gene: TRBJ2-1
D gene: NA
clone size: few
V gene: TRBV27

CDR3 protein: CASSGDRGYNSPLHF
CDR3 DNA: TGTGCCAGCAGCGGTGACAGGGGGTATAATTCACCCCTCCACTTT
J gene: TRBJ1-6
D gene: TRBD1
clone size: many
V gene: TRBV12-3/TRBV12-4

CDR3 protein: CASSSGIHNEQFF
CDR3 DNA: TGTGCCAGTAGTAGCGGGATACACAATGAGCAGTTCTTC
J gene: TRBJ2-1
D gene: NA
clone size: NA
V gene: TRBV19

CDR3 protein: CSVVQPYRTDTQYF
CDR3 DNA: TGCAGCGTTGTGCAGCCTTATAGAACAGATACGCAGTATTTT
J gene: TRBJ2-3
D gene: NA
clone size: many
V gene: TRBV29-1

CDR3 protein: CASSVALSGAGTGELFF
CDR3 DNA: TGTGCCAGCAGCGTAGCTTTGTCGGGGGCGGGCACCGGGGAGCTGTTTTTT
J gene: TRBJ2-2
D gene: NA
clone size: few
V gene: TRBV9

CDR3 protein: CASKQQGNEKLFF
CDR3 DNA: TGTGCCAGCAAACAACAGGGGAATGAAAAACTGTTTTTT
J gene: TRBJ1-4
D gene: TRBD1
clone size: few
V gene: TRBV27

CDR3 protein: CASSPRDRVSYNEQFF
CDR3 DNA: TGTGCCAGCAGCCCCCGGGACAGGGTCTCCTACAATGAGCAGTTCTTC
J gene: TRBJ2-1
D gene: TRBD1
clone size: many
V gene: TRBV5-6